This TCR beta chain was recovered during a study of T cells in Graves' hyperthyroidism and ophthalmopathy. Overall study context: Upon initial diagnosis and before any treatment, peripheral blood was collected. Study-wide results and limits: Blood also carried most thyroid clonotypes expanded above 0.001.

Hyperthyroidism, newly diagnosed and lasting under 2 months, affected patients aged 18 to 65. The blood was taken when hyperthyroidism was first diagnosed, before any ophthalmopathy symptoms showed up. This clonotype has a handful of counts. Its cognate antigen is unknown. Researchers took RNA transcripts and amplified the TCR beta CDR3 regions from them. TCR CDR3 regions were first amplified by RT-PCR with HTBI primers. TCRdb independently ran MiXCR on the multiplex PCR reads; one entry per CDR3 protein. The sample yields about 160,000 distinct CDR3 sequences, about 9.4% seen once. This CDR3 is built from 15 residues. The V gene lost 0 bases and the J gene lost 2 bases, with 12 bases spanning the gap. Germline loops: CDR1 SGHDT, CDR2 YYEEEE.

This receptor was taken from a woman younger than 30 with Graves' hyperthyroidism that later progressed to Graves' ophthalmopathy. The sequenced material came from blood. This chain links TRBV5-6 with TRBJ2-7, with a weak D call TRBD2 (6 bases). In DNA form, the CDR3 reads TGTGCCAGCAGCTTGGTGGCTAGCGTTACCTACGAGCAGTACTTC. Translated: CASSLVASVTYEQYF.